Below, 17 T cell receptor beta chains from the same sample are listed, as sequenced in a study of blood T cell repertoires in COVID-19. Profiling relied on immunoSEQ multiplex PCR, and the TCRdb table lists in-frame clones only, not all of them. This table holds about 180,000 clones, around 77% found once. Sequencing was done on a sample of peripheral blood. Receptors were obtained from a man aged 70-80 years with active or convalescent COVID-19.

The gene calls are TRBV24-1 and TRBJ2-2, with D perhaps TRBD1 (6 bases). Trimming left V 4 bases short and J 8 bases short, with 10 bases between. This CDR3 has 13 residues. CDR1 is KGHDR and CDR2 is SFDVKD in the germline V gene. CDR3 sequence (DNA): TGTGCCACCAGTGACGAGGGGGATGGGGAGCTGTTTTTT. Its translation: CATSDEGDGELFF.

V and J are TRBV6-5 and TRBJ1-5; a weak D match, TRBD1 (6 bases). Per the germline V gene, CDR1 is MNHEY and CDR2 is SVGAGI. Trimming shortened V by 7 bases and J by 7 bases, and 20 bases separated the two germline ends. CDR3 size: 15 residues. The CDR3 is CASKILQGPGQPQHF. For the CDR3, the DNA is TGTGCCAGCAAAATACTACAGGGTCCGGGACAGCCCCAGCATTTT.

Ten or more counts support this clone. This chain uses TRBV19 with TRBJ2-7; 9 bases fit TRBD2. The germline gives CDR1 LNHDA, CDR2 SQIVND (reference sequence). The CDR3 has 14 residues. J was trimmed by 7 bases and V by 8 bases; bases with no gene match: 12. The DNA of the CDR3 is TGTGCCAGTGCGAGGACTAGCGTCGAGAGGGAGCAGTACTTC. It codes for CASARTSVEREQYF.

The chain links TRBV18 to TRBJ1-1, with 9 bases lining up with TRBD1. Trimming at V came to 6 bases and at J to 0 bases, leaving 5 bases not matched to a gene. Germline assignment: CDR1 KGHSH and CDR2 LQKENI. This CDR3 contains 15 residues. This CDR3 is CASSQQGALNTEAFF. CDR3 sequence (DNA): TGTGCCAGCTCTCAACAGGGGGCTTTGAACACTGAAGCTTTCTTT.

This chain connects TRBV6-2 or TRBV6-3 to TRBJ2-1, with D uncertain. V lost 2 bases, J lost 15 bases, and 14 bases lay in between. Germline V CDR1 and CDR2: MNHEY, SVGEGT. The CDR3 has 12 amino acids. CDR3 in amino acids: CASSYKTAFLFF. DNA of the CDR3: TGTGCCAGCAGTTACAAAACAGCCTTCTTGTTCTTC.

The table lists this clone with a few counts. The chain links TRBV9 to TRBJ1-4, with no clear D. The CDR3 is 13 amino acids. Germline assignment: CDR1 SGDLS and CDR2 YYNGEE. V lost 4 bases to trimming and J lost 3 bases, with 7 bases between them. DNA of the CDR3: TGTGCCAGCAGCATCGGGTCTAATGAAAAACTGTTTTTT. Translated: CASSIGSNEKLFF.

This clone was counted between two and nine times. This chain joins TRBV4-3 and TRBJ1-2; possibly TRBD1 for D (5 bases). The CDR3 has 14 residues. Deletions cut 4 bases from V and 6 bases from J, with 15 bases between. Germline V gene data show CDR1 as LGHNA and CDR2 as YSLEER. In nucleotides, the CDR3 is TGCGCCAGCAGCCGAGAGCAGGGCAGGGATGGCTACACCTTC. Translated: CASSREQGRDGYTF.

The table lists this clone with a count of one. The chain combines TRBV2 with TRBJ2-5; TRBD2 matches at 11 bases. Germline V gene lookup returns CDR1 SNHLY and CDR2 FYNNEI. The CDR3 runs to 15 residues. With 6 bases clipped from V and 2 bases from J, the junction kept 5 bases outside the gene matches. CDR3 residues: CASRGTSGTQETQYF. DNA for the CDR3: TGTGCCAGCAGGGGGACTAGCGGAACGCAAGAGACCCAGTACTTC. The variable domain in full, completed from reference TRBV2 and TRBJ2-5, reads EPEVTQTPSHQVTQMGQEVILRCVPISNHLYFYWYRQILGQKVEFLVSFYNNEISEKSEIFDDQFSVERPDGSNFTLKIRSTKLEDSAMYFCASRGTSGTQETQYFGPGTRLLVL.

The rearrangement links TRBV30 to TRBJ1-3, with no clear D. The V gene's germline CDR1 is GTSNPN and CDR2 SVGIG (reference sequence). V lost 0 bases, J lost 5 bases, and 8 bases lay in between. The CDR3 runs 13 residues. Here the CDR3 DNA reads TGTGCCTGGAGTGTTAACAGTAGAAACACCATATATTTT. Protein sequence: CAWSVNSRNTIYF.

This clone appeared a few times. The CDR3 is CASSYRQGSQPQHF. CDR3 coding DNA: TGTGCCAGCAGTTACCGCCAGGGCTCGCAGCCCCAGCATTTT. The V gene is TRBV6-2 or TRBV6-3, the J gene TRBJ1-5; D is perhaps TRBD1 (5 bases). Germline CDR1 MNHEY, CDR2 SVGEGT. This CDR3 has 14 residues. V was clipped by 2 bases and J by 7 bases, with 12 bases between them.

This rearrangement joins TRBV27 to TRBJ1-2; 9 bases are a match to TRBD1. There are 16 residues in the CDR3. Per the germline V gene, CDR1 is MNHEY and CDR2 is SMNVEV (reference sequence). With V trimmed by 5 bases and J by 2 bases, 9 bases remained unmatched. The CDR3 loop is CASSLTPGTGNYGYTF. As DNA, the CDR3 is TGTGCCAGCAGTCTCACACCCGGGACAGGGAACTATGGCTACACCTTC.

This rearrangement joins TRBV7-9 to TRBJ1-2; 7 bases are a match to TRBD1. Trimming at V came to 8 bases and at J to 0 bases, leaving 6 bases not matched to a gene. CDR3 size: 14 residues. CDR1 and CDR2 from the germline V gene are SEHNR and FQNEAQ (reference sequence). The CDR3 protein is CASRGQETNYGYTF. Written as DNA, the CDR3 is TGTGCCAGCCGAGGACAGGAGACTAACTATGGCTACACCTTC.

Worth noting for this clone: This CDR3 is also generated by other DNA sequences in the sample. The chain joins TRBV5-4 to TRBJ1-2; D uncertain. V dropped 0 bases and J dropped 8 bases, with 8 bases sitting between them. The CDR3 has 12 residues. Germline CDR1 is SGHNT and CDR2 is YYREEE (reference sequence). The CDR3 sequence is CASSLDSYGYTF. In DNA, the CDR3 is TGTGCCAGCAGCTTGGATAGTTACGGCTACACCTTC.

This clone was detected a few times. V usage is TRBV5-1 and J usage is TRBJ2-3, with 7 bases that match TRBD2. The CDR3 sequence is 17 residues long. Trimming removed 0 bases from V and 1 base from J; junction bases left unmatched: 8. The germline V gene has CDR1 SGHRS and CDR2 YFSETQ. Here the CDR3 DNA reads TGCGCCAGCAGCTTGGGAACTAGCGCACACGGCACAGATACGCAGTATTTT. Amino acid sequence: CASSLGTSAHGTDTQYF.

The chain has TRBV6-5 and TRBJ1-5, with D hard to call. This CDR3 contains 13 residues. Trimming took 6 bases from V and 4 from J, leaving 10 bases between them. The V gene's germline CDR1 is MNHEY and CDR2 SVGAGI. The CDR3 DNA follows: TGTGCCAGCAGGGCGGGTGGAAATCAGCCCCAGCATTTT. As protein: CASRAGGNQPQHF.

This chain connects TRBV29-1 to TRBJ1-1; perhaps TRBD1 as D (5 bases). Germline CDR1 SQVTM, CDR2 ANQGSEA. V was trimmed by 7 bases and J by 4 bases, leaving 13 bases between them. This CDR3 has 12 residues. The CDR3 region has the DNA TGCAGCGGAAACCAGGGAGGCACTGAAGCTTTCTTT. The encoded protein is CSGNQGGTEAFF.

There are many counts of this clone. The V and J genes are TRBV4-1 and TRBJ2-5, with 11 bases lining up with TRBD2. The CDR3 loop spans 17 amino acids. V was pared by 0 bases and J by 7 bases, with 10 bases of the junction left unmatched. Germline CDR1 is MGHRA and CDR2 is YSYEKL. The CDR3 DNA reads TGCGCCAGCAGCCAAGATACGGTGCTAGCGGGAGGTGGGACCCAGTACTTC. As protein: CASSQDTVLAGGGTQYF.